The 18 T cell receptor beta chains given below trace back to one sample, sequenced in a study of T cell repertoires in cytomegalovirus infection. TCRdb re-analysed the reads in MiXCR, keeping a single row per CDR3 protein. The repertoire holds about 440,000 distinct CDR3 sequences, with about a third as singletons. The sample comprised PBMCs. These receptor sequences come from a human donor in good health (CMV status not recorded). Some clones in this sample may be carry-over from other donors' samples.

This clonotype appeared a few times. The genes are TRBV18 and TRBJ1-2, with 7 bases lining up with TRBD1. This CDR3 has 16 amino acids. After removal of 3 bases from V and 1 base from J, the junction contained 8 bases not matched to a gene. Germline CDR1 KGHSH, CDR2 LQKENI. Here the CDR3 reads CASSPPGTAINYGYTF. The CDR3 DNA sequence: TGTGCCAGCTCACCGCCGGGGACAGCGATTAACTATGGCTACACCTTC.

This clonotype was seen repeatedly, ten times or more. V gene TRBV7-8 combines with J gene TRBJ2-1; D unclear. The ends were cut back, 5 bases at V and 9 bases at J, with 11 bases in the middle. CDR3 size: 12 residues. Germline assignment: CDR1 SGHVS and CDR2 FQNEAQ. For the CDR3, the DNA is TGTGCCAGCAGCCCCTATCTGGGTGAGCAGTTCTTC. The encoded protein is CASSPYLGEQFF.

This rearrangement joins TRBV12-3 or TRBV12-4 to TRBJ1-1; no definite D call. With 3 bases removed from V and 4 bases from J, the gap between germline ends came to 12 bases. The CDR3 is 14 residues long. CDR3 protein: CASSFGPRGTEAFF. DNA of the CDR3: TGTGCCAGCAGTTTTGGTCCCCGGGGCACTGAAGCTTTCTTT.

The V gene is TRBV7-2, the J gene TRBJ2-1; 8 nucleotides agree with TRBD2. The ends lost 4 bases at V and 1 base at J; junction bases unmatched: 9. Germline V gene sequence: CDR1 SGHTA, CDR2 FQGNSA. The CDR3 is 17 amino acids. Here the CDR3 reads CASSSYSGEGSYNEQFF. DNA for the CDR3: TGTGCCAGCAGCTCATATAGCGGGGAAGGGTCCTACAATGAGCAGTTCTTC. Full variable domain (missing parts from reference TRBV7-2 and TRBJ2-1): GAGVSQSPSNKVTEKGKDVELRCDPISGHTALYWYRQSLGQGLEFLIYFQGNSAPDKSGLPSDRFSAERTGGSVSTLTIQRTQQEDSAVYLCASSSYSGEGSYNEQFFGPGTRLTVL.

The chain employs TRBV20-1 and TRBJ2-5, with 7 nucleotides matching TRBD2. The V gene end was trimmed by 3 bases and the J gene end by 3 bases; junction bases not matched to a gene: 4. The germline gives CDR1 DFQATT, CDR2 SNEGSKA (reference sequence). This CDR3 is 13 amino acids long. The CDR3 here is CSASGEGEETQYF. CDR3 in DNA: TGCAGTGCTAGCGGGGAGGGAGAAGAGACCCAGTACTTC.

The rearrangement joins TRBV30 to TRBJ1-1, with no clear D. Germline V gene sequence: CDR1 GTSNPN, CDR2 SVGIG (reference sequence). Trimming cost V 0 bases and J 1 base, with 12 bases left between them. CDR3 size: 15 residues. CDR3 DNA: TGTGCCTGGAGTGTAGTCATTATGGGGAACACTGAAGCTTTCTTT. This sequence encodes CAWSVVIMGNTEAFF.

Concerning this clonotype itself: The CDR3 does not end in the conserved phenylalanine or tryptophan, so this is likely a read error. The rearrangement links TRBV20-1 to TRBJ2-1; 9 bases align to TRBD2. V trimming: 7 bases; J trimming: 10 bases; junction bases outside the gene matches: 11. There are 13 residues in the CDR3. Germline V gene sequence: CDR1 DFQATT, CDR2 SNEGSKA (reference sequence). The CDR3 coding sequence is TGCAGTGTAGCGGGGGCCCAGTCTGAGGAGCAGTTCTTA. Protein product: CSVAGAQSEEQFL.

This clonotype showed up just a few times. The chain combines TRBV7-9 with TRBJ1-2; D gene ambiguous. Germline assignment: CDR1 SEHNR and CDR2 FQNEAQ (reference sequence). V lost 0 bases and J 7 bases, leaving 18 bases between the germline ends. The CDR3 sequence is 16 residues long. The CDR3 region has the DNA TGTGCCAGCAGCTTAGCCCCTGTGGAGGGCTGGGGTGGCTACACCTTC. Its protein product is CASSLAPVEGWGGYTF.

This clonotype was seen at least ten times. The rearrangement links TRBV12-3 or TRBV12-4 to TRBJ2-1; TRBD2 matches 11 bases. CDR3 length equals 15 residues. Trimming cost V 4 bases and J 4 bases; bases outside gene matches: 3. CDR3 region: CASSSLAGGYNEQFF. CDR3 nucleotides: TGTGCCAGCAGTTCGCTAGCGGGGGGATACAATGAGCAGTTCTTC.

Worth noting for this clonotype: No conserved phenylalanine or tryptophan is present at the end of the CDR3, so a read error is the likely explanation. The V call is TRBV27, the J call TRBJ2-5, with 7 bases lining up with TRBD1. The CDR3 totals 16 residues. The V segment lost 5 bases and the J segment 2 bases; nucleotides outside the gene matches: 11. Germline V gene data show CDR1 as MNHEY and CDR2 as SMNVEV (reference sequence). This chain's CDR3 is CASSLGTDNLQETQYL. Written as DNA, the CDR3 is TGTGCCAGCAGTCTAGGGACAGATAATTTACAAGAGACCCAGTACTTA.

This chain links TRBV7-9 with TRBJ1-5, with 7 bases that match TRBD1. The germline gives CDR1 SEHNR, CDR2 FQNEAQ (reference sequence). This CDR3 comprises 14 residues. Trimming removed 4 bases from V and 8 bases from J; junction bases left unmatched: 8. The CDR3, as DNA: TGTGCCAGCAGCTCACAGGGGCGGGATGAGCCCCAGCATTTT. Translated, it gives CASSSQGRDEPQHF.

This clonotype was seen at least ten times. The chain combines TRBV12-3 or TRBV12-4 with TRBJ2-7; D unresolved. The ends were cut back, 3 bases at V and 6 bases at J, with 12 bases in the middle. The CDR3 runs to 13 residues. CDR3 sequence reads: CASSFGNSAEQYF. The DNA for the CDR3 is TGTGCCAGCAGTTTTGGGAATTCAGCCGAGCAGTACTTC.

This clonotype was recorded many times. V and J are TRBV7-8 and TRBJ2-1, with D tentatively TRBD1 (6 bases). V shed 5 bases and J shed 1 base, with 15 bases lying between them. The CDR3 consists of 16 residues. The germline gives CDR1 SGHVS, CDR2 FQNEAQ. The CDR3 region has the DNA TGTGCCAGCAGCCGCAACAGGGTTGGGTCCTACAATGAGCAGTTCTTC. Translated, it gives CASSRNRVGSYNEQFF.

This clonotype was picked up a small number of times. The chain combines TRBV18 with TRBJ1-3, with a possible D match to TRBD1 (6 bases). Looked up from germline, CDR1 is KGHSH and CDR2 is LQKENI. CDR3 size: 15 residues. Trimming removed 3 bases from V and 1 base from J, with 10 bases in between. The CDR3 protein is CASSPTTGSGNTIYF. The CDR3 DNA is TGTGCCAGCTCACCGACGACAGGTTCTGGAAACACCATATATTTT.

The chain joins TRBV28 to TRBJ2-4; TRBD2 might be the D (5 bases). Trimming left V 3 bases short and J 6 bases short, with 18 bases between. CDR1 is MDHEN and CDR2 is SYDVKM in the germline V gene. The CDR3 runs to 16 residues. CDR3 sequence: CASSFYGERPANIQYF. CDR3 bases: TGTGCCAGCAGTTTCTACGGGGAAAGACCGGCAAACATTCAGTACTTC.

This clonotype was picked up a small number of times. This chain joins TRBV5-1 and TRBJ1-2; D call uncertain. Germline V gene sequence: CDR1 SGHRS, CDR2 YFSETQ. V lost 4 bases and J lost 6, with 13 bases in between. The CDR3 is 13 residues long. CDR3 in amino acids: CASSSQKGNGYTF. DNA for the CDR3: TGCGCCAGCAGCAGTCAGAAGGGAAATGGCTACACCTTC.

This clonotype was recorded a few times. The genes are TRBV29-1 and TRBJ1-2; tentatively, D is TRBD1 (5 bases). Trimming left V 3 bases short and J 1 base short, with 12 bases between. Looked up from germline, CDR1 is SQVTM and CDR2 is ANQGSEA. CDR3 size: 14 residues. The DNA of the CDR3 is TGCAGCGTTGACGACAGTTTCGTTAACTATGGCTACACCTTC. This encodes CSVDDSFVNYGYTF.

A few counts support this clonotype. This chain uses TRBV28 with TRBJ2-1; TRBD2 matches 10 bases. The germline gives CDR1 MDHEN, CDR2 SYDVKM. V was clipped by 3 bases and J by 3 bases; unmatched bases: 5. This CDR3 is 16 amino acids long. The CDR3 DNA reads TGTGCCAGCAGTTTTAGTCTAGCGGGGGTCTACAATGAGCAGTTCTTC. Protein: CASSFSLAGVYNEQFF. The complete variable domain, with remaining parts taken from reference TRBV28 and TRBJ2-1, reads DVKVTQSSRYLVKRTGEKVFLECVQDMDHENMFWYRQDPGLGLRLIYFSYDVKMKEKGDIPEGYSVSREKKERFSLILESASTNQTSMYLCASSFSLAGVYNEQFFGPGTRLTVL.